One sample yielded the 10 T cell receptor beta chains listed below, sequenced in a study of blood T cell repertoires in COVID-19. TCRdb's copy holds only in-frame clones and misses some; the assay was immunoSEQ multiplex PCR. The table lists approximately 90,000 clones, approximately 86% of them singletons. The source material was peripheral blood. The receptor source for this set is a man aged 60 to 69 with acute or convalescent COVID-19.

V gene TRBV5-4 combines with J gene TRBJ2-1; D is possibly TRBD1 (5 bases). CDR1 is SGHNT, CDR2 YYREEE, per germline (reference sequence). The germline V and J ends were trimmed by 0 bases and 4 bases, with 8 bases remaining between them. The CDR3 consists of 14 residues. The DNA of the CDR3 is TGTGCCAGCAGCTTGGGGCAGGGTTACAATGAGCAGTTCTTC. It is translated as CASSLGQGYNEQFF.

V and J are TRBV30 and TRBJ1-2; D is unresolved. The germline V and J ends were trimmed by 1 base and 1 base, with 13 bases remaining between them. This CDR3 has 15 residues. The germline gives CDR1 GTSNPN, CDR2 SVGIG (reference sequence). The CDR3 bases are TGTGCCTGGAGTGAGGGATGGGAGGTTAACTATGGCTACACCTTC. Its protein is CAWSEGWEVNYGYTF.

The J gene is TRBJ2-1, the V gene TRBV24-1; D may be TRBD2 (6 bases). Germline CDR1 and CDR2: KGHDR and SFDVKD. The CDR3 covers 13 residues. V lost 4 bases to trimming and J lost 8 bases, with 11 bases between them. The CDR3 DNA follows: TGTGCCACCAGTGACGGCCGGAGGGATGAGCAGTTCTTC. Amino acid sequence: CATSDGRRDEQFF.

V usage is TRBV7-9 and J usage is TRBJ2-7; possible D gene TRBD1, 6 bases. Trimming left V 4 bases short and J 6 bases short, with 16 bases between. The CDR3 is 14 residues long. Germline CDR1 SEHNR, CDR2 FQNEAQ (reference sequence). For the CDR3, the DNA is TGTGCCAGCAGCTCCCGCCAGGGGAAAGTCGAGCAGTACTTC. Protein sequence: CASSSRQGKVEQYF.

The gene calls are TRBV27 and TRBJ1-5; 7 bases agree with TRBD1. This CDR3 is built from 16 residues. The germline V gene has CDR1 MNHEY and CDR2 SMNVEV (reference sequence). The junction had 6 bases not matched to a gene; V was cut back by 4 bases and J by 0 bases. CDR3: CASSSTGTYSNQPQHF. The CDR3 bases are TGTGCCAGCAGTTCGACAGGGACCTATAGCAATCAGCCCCAGCATTTT.

This chain uses TRBV6-1 with TRBJ2-5; D may be TRBD2 (6 bases). This CDR3 has 15 amino acids. The V end was cut by 1 base, the J end by 4 bases, with 13 bases between. The germline V gene has CDR1 MNHNS and CDR2 SASEGT. The CDR3 sequence is CASSEGVSGRETQYF. The CDR3, as DNA: TGTGCCAGCAGTGAAGGAGTTTCCGGGAGAGAGACCCAGTACTTC.

The V gene is TRBV6-6, the J gene TRBJ1-5; D may be TRBD1 (5 bases). The CDR3 totals 14 residues. Deletions cut 2 bases from V and 7 bases from J, with 12 bases between. Looked up from germline, CDR1 is MNHNY and CDR2 is SVGAGI (reference sequence). The DNA of the CDR3 is TGTGCCAGCAGTTACAGGGAGGGGCTGCAGCCCCAGCATTTT. It codes for CASSYREGLQPQHF.

The rearrangement uses TRBV7-2 and TRBJ1-6, with unresolved D. The CDR3 covers 15 residues. V lost 0 bases, J lost 7 bases, and 10 bases lay in between. Germline CDR1 SGHTA, CDR2 FQGNSA. The CDR3: CASSLANFGNSPLHF. CDR3 DNA sequence: TGTGCCAGCAGCTTAGCGAATTTCGGGAATTCACCCCTCCACTTT.

The chain has TRBV19 and TRBJ2-3, with TRBD2 matching 8 bases. Germline assignment: CDR1 LNHDA and CDR2 SQIVND (reference sequence). The CDR3 runs to 16 residues. V dropped 3 bases and J dropped 1; count of bases not matched to a gene: 6. The chain's CDR3 is CASSMRRGARTDTQYF. The CDR3 DNA reads TGTGCCAGTAGTATGCGGCGGGGGGCCCGCACAGATACGCAGTATTTT.

The chain has TRBV27 and TRBJ2-5, with TRBD2 matching 10 bases. Germline CDR1 is MNHEY and CDR2 is SMNVEV (reference sequence). The CDR3 is 15 residues long. V lost 4 bases, J lost 1 base, and 3 bases stayed unmatched. The CDR3 loop is CASSSVAGGQETQYF. The CDR3 bases are TGTGCCAGCAGTTCAGTAGCGGGAGGCCAAGAGACCCAGTACTTC.